A selection of T cell receptor beta chains follows, all from one sample in a study of T cell responses to AZD1222 COVID-19 vaccine. The data were produced by immunoSEQ multiplex PCR, yet TCRdb's version contains in-frame clones alone and is incomplete. The sample records about 42,000 clones, around 89% being singletons. Sample: peripheral blood, taken 28 days after the second AZD1222 dose. These receptors all come from an adult who received the AZD1222 COVID-19 vaccine. Both conserved end residues are part of each CDR3. The order of the fields is V gene, D gene, clone size, J gene, CDR3 DNA, CDR3 protein. D genes are given only for firm matches. The size of a clone is reported for some rows only, either as once, few or many, or as a class for expanded clones.

v_call: TRBV7-9
d_call: -
clone_size: once
j_call: TRBJ2-2
cdr3_nt: TGTGCCAGCAGCTTGAGCCGGACTCTCACCGGGGAGCTGTTTTTT
cdr3_aa: CASSLSRTLTGELFF

v_call: TRBV9
d_call: TRBD1
clone_size: -
j_call: TRBJ2-1
cdr3_nt: TGTGCCAGCAGCCCCCGACAGGGATACTACAATGAGCAGTTCTTC
cdr3_aa: CASSPRQGYYNEQFF

v_call: TRBV5-8
d_call: -
clone_size: -
j_call: TRBJ2-1
cdr3_nt: TGTGCCAGCAGCTTCGGTTTAAGCTACAATGAGCAGTTCTTC
cdr3_aa: CASSFGLSYNEQFF

v_call: TRBV29-1
d_call: -
clone_size: -
j_call: TRBJ2-2
cdr3_nt: TGCAGCGTGAAAACATACCTCGGGACCGGGGAGCTGTTTTTT
cdr3_aa: CSVKTYLGTGELFF

v_call: TRBV2
d_call: TRBD1
clone_size: -
j_call: TRBJ2-7
cdr3_nt: TGTGCCAGCAGAGCTGGACAGGGGAACGAGCAGTACTTC
cdr3_aa: CASRAGQGNEQYF

v_call: TRBV3-1/TRBV3-2
d_call: TRBD1
clone_size: -
j_call: TRBJ2-5
cdr3_nt: TGTGCCAGCAGCCAAGATGGGACAGGGTACCAAGAGACCCAGTACTTC
cdr3_aa: CASSQDGTGYQETQYF

v_call: TRBV19
d_call: -
clone_size: -
j_call: TRBJ1-2
cdr3_nt: TGTGCCAGTAGTCGGACTGACGAGGGCTACACCTTC
cdr3_aa: CASSRTDEGYTF

v_call: TRBV19
d_call: -
clone_size: -
j_call: TRBJ1-1
cdr3_nt: TGTGCCAGTAGTATTGATGGCAGGGGCGTCGCTGAAGCTTTCTTT
cdr3_aa: CASSIDGRGVAEAFF

v_call: TRBV7-2
d_call: -
clone_size: -
j_call: TRBJ1-2
cdr3_nt: TGTGCCAGCAGCTTACCTAGCTTCTATGGCTACACCTTC
cdr3_aa: CASSLPSFYGYTF

v_call: TRBV18
d_call: TRBD2
clone_size: -
j_call: TRBJ2-3
cdr3_nt: TGTGCCAGCTCTTCAGCGGGGGCTGGTGACTTCACAGATACGCAGTATTTT
cdr3_aa: CASSSAGAGDFTDTQYF

v_call: TRBV29-1
d_call: -
clone_size: -
j_call: TRBJ2-5
cdr3_nt: TGCAGCGTTGCCCACCGGGGGAAAGAGACCCAGTACTTC
cdr3_aa: CSVAHRGKETQYF

v_call: TRBV10-3
d_call: TRBD2
clone_size: -
j_call: TRBJ2-5
cdr3_nt: TGTGCCATCAGTTCCGGGGGGCAAGAGACCCAGTACTTC
cdr3_aa: CAISSGGQETQYF

v_call: TRBV3-1/TRBV3-2
d_call: -
clone_size: -
j_call: TRBJ2-5
cdr3_nt: TGTGCCAGCAGCCAGTGGGACACCCAAGAGACCCAGTACTTC
cdr3_aa: CASSQWDTQETQYF

v_call: TRBV5-8
d_call: TRBD1
clone_size: -
j_call: TRBJ2-2
cdr3_nt: TGTGCCAGCAGCAGCGCAGGGGGCGCGAACACCGGGGAGCTGTTTTTT
cdr3_aa: CASSSAGGANTGELFF

v_call: TRBV6-5
d_call: -
clone_size: -
j_call: TRBJ2-5
cdr3_nt: TGTGCCAGCAGGTACGGGACTCTACAAGAGACCCAGTACTTC
cdr3_aa: CASRYGTLQETQYF

v_call: TRBV6-5
d_call: -
clone_size: -
j_call: TRBJ1-1
cdr3_nt: TGTGCCAGCAGTAAAACAGGCCCCAGGGACACTGAAGCTTTCTTT
cdr3_aa: CASSKTGPRDTEAFF

v_call: TRBV7-8
d_call: -
clone_size: -
j_call: TRBJ2-1
cdr3_nt: TGTGCCAGCAGCTTAGGGACAAAGCAGTTCTTC
cdr3_aa: CASSLGTKQFF

v_call: TRBV2
d_call: -
clone_size: once
j_call: TRBJ1-5
cdr3_nt: TGTGCCAGCAGTGCTGGGGGGGCTCCTCACATACCTCCGCATTTT
cdr3_aa: CASSAGGAPHIPPHF

v_call: TRBV5-1
d_call: TRBD1
clone_size: -
j_call: TRBJ1-1
cdr3_nt: TGCGCCAGCAGCCGGGGACAGGGGGCCACTGAAGCTTTCTTT
cdr3_aa: CASSRGQGATEAFF

v_call: TRBV9
d_call: TRBD1
clone_size: -
j_call: TRBJ1-2
cdr3_nt: TGTGCCAGCAGCGTAGCAGGGGGCAGCTATGGCTACACCTTC
cdr3_aa: CASSVAGGSYGYTF

v_call: TRBV12-5
d_call: TRBD2
clone_size: -
j_call: TRBJ2-1
cdr3_nt: TGTGCTAGTGGGGCTGGGACTACGGGCAATGAGCAGTTCTTC
cdr3_aa: CASGAGTTGNEQFF

v_call: TRBV20-1
d_call: -
clone_size: -
j_call: TRBJ2-5
cdr3_nt: TGCAGTGCGGCCGCCAAGACCCAGTACTTC
cdr3_aa: CSAAAKTQYF

v_call: TRBV5-6
d_call: TRBD1
clone_size: -
j_call: TRBJ2-7
cdr3_nt: TGTGCCAGCAGCTGGGGGACAGGGGGTTCCTACGAGCAGTACTTC
cdr3_aa: CASSWGTGGSYEQYF

v_call: TRBV19
d_call: TRBD1
clone_size: -
j_call: TRBJ2-3
cdr3_nt: TGTGCCAGTAGTACCGGGACAGGGGTGAGAGATACGCAGTATTTT
cdr3_aa: CASSTGTGVRDTQYF

v_call: TRBV9
d_call: TRBD1
clone_size: -
j_call: TRBJ1-2
cdr3_nt: TGTGCCAGCAGCGTGACAGGGCGAGGCTACACCTTC
cdr3_aa: CASSVTGRGYTF

v_call: TRBV13
d_call: TRBD1
clone_size: -
j_call: TRBJ1-6
cdr3_nt: TGTGCCAGCAGCCGAGGACAGGGGGTTTTTTCACCCCTCCACTTT
cdr3_aa: CASSRGQGVFSPLHF

v_call: TRBV15
d_call: -
clone_size: -
j_call: TRBJ2-2
cdr3_nt: TGTGCCACCAGCAGAGATGCAGTGACCGGGGAGCTGTTTTTT
cdr3_aa: CATSRDAVTGELFF

v_call: TRBV9
d_call: -
clone_size: -
j_call: TRBJ1-1
cdr3_nt: TGTGCCAGCAGCTTCGAGGACAGAGGCACTGAAGCTTTCTTT
cdr3_aa: CASSFEDRGTEAFF

v_call: TRBV5-1
d_call: -
clone_size: -
j_call: TRBJ1-5
cdr3_nt: TGCGCCAGCAGCTTAGGGGGGAGCAATCAGCCCCAGCATTTT
cdr3_aa: CASSLGGSNQPQHF

v_call: TRBV11-3
d_call: -
clone_size: -
j_call: TRBJ1-1
cdr3_nt: TGTGCCAGCAGCACTCCGGGCACTGAAGCTTTCTTT
cdr3_aa: CASSTPGTEAFF

v_call: TRBV9
d_call: -
clone_size: -
j_call: TRBJ1-2
cdr3_nt: TGTGCCAGCAGCGTAGAGGGGACCAACTATGGCTACACCTTC
cdr3_aa: CASSVEGTNYGYTF

v_call: TRBV27
d_call: TRBD2
clone_size: -
j_call: TRBJ2-1
cdr3_nt: TGTGCCAGCAGTTTGTCGGTAGCGGGGGCCTACAATGAGCAGTTCTTC
cdr3_aa: CASSLSVAGAYNEQFF

v_call: TRBV18
d_call: -
clone_size: -
j_call: TRBJ2-3
cdr3_nt: TGTGCCAGCTCATCCGAGAGTCGCACAGATACGCAGTATTTT
cdr3_aa: CASSSESRTDTQYF

v_call: TRBV9
d_call: -
clone_size: few
j_call: TRBJ2-1
cdr3_nt: TGTGCCAGCAGCCGCTCCTACAATGAGCAGTTCTTC
cdr3_aa: CASSRSYNEQFF

v_call: TRBV12-3/TRBV12-4
d_call: -
clone_size: -
j_call: TRBJ2-5
cdr3_nt: TGTGCCAGCAGTTTGGCCGCGACGGAGACCCAGTACTTC
cdr3_aa: CASSLAATETQYF

v_call: TRBV7-9
d_call: TRBD2
clone_size: -
j_call: TRBJ2-7
cdr3_nt: TGTGCCAGCAGCTTAAGTCGGGGGGGAGACGAGCAGTACTTC
cdr3_aa: CASSLSRGGDEQYF